The entry below describes one T cell receptor (beta chain). This sample was taken from a study of blood T cell repertoires in COVID-19. Study in general: Researchers got acute and convalescent COVID-19 samples from the United States, Italy and Spain. From T cells, B-cell-depleted T cells, or PBMCs came the material, which was cDNA or gDNA.

The assay was immunoSEQ multiplex PCR, and TCRdb's table has in-frame clones only and misses some. The sample carries fewer than 650,000 clones, less than 90% recorded once. The V gene's germline CDR1 is LNHDA and CDR2 SQIVND (reference sequence). The CDR3 contains 14 residues. V was cut by 4 bases and J by 3 bases, with 12 bases left in between. Seattle patients were enrolled while actively infected and followed longitudinally. The clonotype comes from a woman between 45 and 60 years old with COVID-19, enrolled during active disease. The chain is built from TRBV19 and TRBJ2-5, with D perhaps matching TRBD2 (6 bases). The specimen sequenced was peripheral blood. The CDR3: CASSTPGEEETQYF. As DNA, the CDR3 is TGTGCCAGTAGTACTCCGGGGGAGGAAGAGACCCAGTACTTC.